This section outlines one T cell receptor beta chain sequence together with its context. The antigen remains undetermined. Specified treatment: some 19 received Ad26.COV2.S at low or high dose, single or two shots; roughly five received placebo; per-sample allocation not given. Sampling took place 63 days after the first vaccine or placebo injection. An Ad26 vector that expressed Wuhan-strain SARS-CoV-2 spike constituted the vaccine. This record belongs to a study of Ad26.COV2.S vaccination and SARS-CoV-2 variants. Background on the study: Donor joined the COV1001 Ad26.COV2.S trial arm. Whole-study results and caveats: Once vaccination had occurred, spike-specific CD8+ and CD4+ T cell responses reportedly showed substantial breadth. Placebo recipients and vaccine recipients were similar in non-spike TCR breadth.

The CDR3 runs 22 residues. Method: immunoSEQ multiplex PCR; TCRdb's copy keeps in-frame clones and lacks some. This table holds about 420,000 clones, approximately 87% found once. The sample was peripheral blood, taken in a trial of Ad26.COV2.S vaccine versus placebo. The V and J genes are TRBV21-1 and TRBJ2-3; the tabulated D call, TRBD2, remains unverified against the DNA. TRBV21-1 is a listed pseudogene. This TCR was recovered from a person between 18 and 60 years old who received the Ad26.COV2.S COVID-19 vaccine or a placebo. This chain's CDR3 is CASSKGICKTSGVPGSTDTQYF. DNA of the CDR3: TGTGCCAGCAGCAAAGGGATCTGTAAGACTAGCGGAGTACCAGGGAGCACAGATACGCAGTATTTT.